The clone carrying this TCR beta chain was seen a handful of times. What it binds is unknown. This sample is drawn from a study of identical twins. General study findings and limits: Cross-sectional statistics, not tracking of the same donors, supported the conclusions. Insertion counts were lower in abundant cord blood beta clonotypes, a trend that memory repertoires did not show.

A single record per CDR3 protein comes from TCRdb applying MiXCR to the 5' RACE reads. The sample carries fewer than 550,000 distinct CDR3 sequences, approximately 16% recorded once. Trimming shortened V by 1 base and J by 0 bases, and 13 bases separated the two germline ends. The CDR3 runs to 17 residues. Per the germline V gene, CDR1 is MNHEY and CDR2 is SVGAGI. These data are also associated with another study on yellow fever vaccine responses in identical twins.

This sequence joins TRBV6-5 and TRBJ2-1, with D uncertain. This receptor was taken from a woman aged 18-29 years in good health. Sequencing was done on a sample of CD4+ T cells sorted from blood. CDR3 DNA: TGTGCCAGCAGTTACTTCCGCGGCGGAAGCTCCTACAATGAGCAGTTCTTC. This codes for CASSYFRGGSSYNEQFF.